The clone carrying this T cell receptor (beta chain) was counted a few times. The antigen is undetermined. V lost 5 bases to trimming and J lost 2 bases, with 9 bases between them. The CDR3 is made up of 13 amino acids. Per germline, CDR1 MNHEY and CDR2 SVGAGI. A single record per CDR3 protein comes from TCRdb applying MiXCR to the reads. The sample has approximately 150,000 distinct CDR3 sequences, about 20% seen once. The record originates from a study of T cell repertoires in cytomegalovirus infection. At the level of the study: CMV epitopes that were recently identified and HLA-C-restricted were used alongside well-studied HLA-B-restricted ones. It was the public TCR beta signatures that indicated both CMV infection and matching HLA type. Points from the study as a whole: It was HLA-C-restricted CMV-specific TCR beta clonotypes that dominated the response ex vivo. Identification of carriers of CMV plus the relevant HLA was achieved through cumulative public TCR beta family frequency.

The V call is TRBV6-5, the J call TRBJ1-2; unclear D gene. This clonotype originated in a human donor in good health (CMV status not recorded). Some clones in this sample may be carry-over from other donors' samples. This specimen was CD8+ T cells from cultured PBMCs, taken from culture after CMV antigen stimulation. The CDR3 region has the DNA TGTGCCAGCAGTCTCGACTTGAACTATGGCTACACCTTC. Translation: CASSLDLNYGYTF.